Listed below are T cell receptor beta chains from one sample, sequenced in a study of neurological immune-mediated disorders. In TCRdb, the 5' RACE reads were re-called with MiXCR into one record per CDR3 protein. The table records about 80,000 distinct CDR3 sequences, approximately 9.4% of them present only once. Sequenced: PBMCs. These receptors were taken from a man aged 50 to 59 in good health. CDR3s include the opening cysteine and the closing phenylalanine or tryptophan. Each record gives: V gene, clone size, J gene, D gene, CDR3 protein, CDR3 DNA. A D gene is named only where the DNA matches it firmly. Only some rows state a clone size, as once, few, many or a class for expanded clones.

TRBV19	few	TRBJ1-1	NA	CASSIGGGGPEAFF	TGTGCCAGTAGTATAGGTGGGGGCGGCCCTGAAGCTTTCTTT
TRBV11-2	many	TRBJ2-1	NA	CASSLDLSDWNEQFF	TGTGCCAGCAGCTTAGATCTATCGGATTGGAATGAGCAGTTCTTC
TRBV10-3	many	TRBJ2-5	NA	CAISEVRGAQETQYF	TGTGCCATCAGTGAGGTCCGGGGCGCACAAGAGACCCAGTACTTC
TRBV7-2	many	TRBJ1-4	TRBD1	CASSLGDRPKLFF	TGTGCCAGCAGCTTAGGGGACAGGCCGAAACTGTTTTTT
TRBV7-2	many	TRBJ1-2	NA	CASSPPRVYGYTF	TGTGCCAGCAGCCCCCCTCGGGTCTATGGCTACACCTTC
TRBV5-1	many	TRBJ2-1	TRBD1	CASSPDRVSYNEQFF	TGCGCCAGCAGCCCCGACAGGGTCTCCTACAATGAGCAGTTCTTC
TRBV21-1	many	TRBJ2-2	NA	CASSKVGQRTGELFF	TGTGCCAGCAGCAAAGTAGGGCAGAGGACCGGGGAGCTGTTTTTT
TRBV6-6	many	TRBJ2-5	NA	CASSSLDYKRETQETQYF	TGTGCCAGCAGTTCACTCGACTACAAACGGGAGACCCAAGAGACCCAGTACTTC
TRBV28	many	TRBJ1-2	NA	CALARNGGYTF	TGTGCCCTCGCCCGCAACGGCGGCTACACCTTC
TRBV10-3	many	TRBJ2-7	TRBD1	CAIRFKQGLESEQYF	TGTGCCATCAGGTTTAAACAGGGGCTAGAATCCGAGCAGTACTTC
TRBV20-1	many	TRBJ2-7	NA	CSAGGLEEQYF	TGCAGTGCTGGAGGCCTCGAAGAGCAGTACTTC
TRBV29-1	many	TRBJ2-7	NA	CSVAGRSYEQYF	TGCAGCGTTGCGGGCAGGAGCTACGAGCAGTACTTC
TRBV5-1	NA	TRBJ2-2	NA	CTSAIPGKDTGELFF	TGCACCAGCGCTATACCGGGGAAGGATACCGGGGAGCTGTTTTTT
TRBV28	NA	TRBJ2-5	TRBD1	CASSDRQGIWETQYF	TGTGCCAGCAGTGATCGACAGGGGATATGGGAGACCCAGTACTTC
TRBV7-9	many	TRBJ2-5	NA	CASSLPRQETQYF	TGTGCCAGCAGCTTACCTCGTCAAGAGACCCAGTACTTC
TRBV28	NA	TRBJ1-2	NA	CASSRRGGVYGYTF	TGTGCCAGCAGTCGTCGCGGGGGAGTCTATGGCTACACCTTC
TRBV18	NA	TRBJ2-7	TRBD1	CASSHRDRYYEQYF	TGTGCCAGCTCACATCGGGACAGATACTACGAGCAGTACTTC
TRBV5-5	many	TRBJ2-1	NA	CASSPGQSGHNEQFF	TGTGCCAGCAGCCCCGGACAGTCTGGCCACAATGAGCAGTTCTTC
TRBV10-3	few	TRBJ2-3	NA	CAISEGPTTDTQYF	TGTGCCATCAGTGAGGGTCCCACAACAGATACGCAGTATTTT
TRBV5-1	many	TRBJ2-7	TRBD2	CASSRSTSGGSYEQYF	TGCGCCAGCAGCCGCTCGACTAGCGGAGGTTCCTACGAGCAGTACTTC
TRBV7-2	few	TRBJ2-5	TRBD2	CASSYRRVIGLAEETQYF	TGTGCCAGCAGCTACCGAAGGGTTATCGGACTAGCGGAAGAGACCCAGTACTTC
TRBV5-1	many	TRBJ2-1	TRBD2	CASSLISGTNEQFF	TGCGCCAGCAGCTTGATTAGCGGGACCAATGAGCAGTTCTTC
TRBV21-1	many	TRBJ1-2	NA	CASSKPGGDRAEHGYTF	TGTGCCAGCAGCAAACCGGGGGGGGACAGGGCGGAACATGGCTACACCTTC
TRBV12-3/TRBV12-4	NA	TRBJ2-2	NA	CASSLAGRYTGELFF	TGTGCCAGCAGTTTAGCGGGACGGTACACCGGGGAGCTGTTTTTT
TRBV5-1	many	TRBJ2-5	TRBD2	CASSLGLAGTGTQYF	TGCGCCAGCAGCTTGGGACTAGCGGGGACCGGGACCCAGTACTTC
TRBV5-1	many	TRBJ2-7	NA	CASSLTSYEQYF	TGCGCCAGCAGCTTGACTAGCTACGAGCAGTACTTC
TRBV28	many	TRBJ2-1	NA	CASTGAGLSSYNEQFF	TGTGCCAGCACTGGGGCGGGGCTCAGCTCCTACAATGAGCAGTTCTTC
TRBV5-1	many	TRBJ2-6	TRBD1	CASTQGYSGANVLTF	TGCGCCAGCACACAGGGGTACTCTGGGGCCAACGTCCTGACTTTC
TRBV7-3	many	TRBJ2-5	TRBD2	CASSLTSGSWETQYF	TGTGCCAGCAGCTTAACCAGCGGGAGTTGGGAGACCCAGTACTTC
TRBV25-1	many	TRBJ2-2	TRBD1	CASSGDRAGELFF	TGTGCCAGCAGTGGCGACAGGGCCGGGGAGCTGTTTTTT
TRBV6-6	many	TRBJ2-3	TRBD1	CASRPTGATDTQYF	TGTGCCAGCAGGCCCACAGGGGCCACAGATACGCAGTATTTT
TRBV6-1	NA	TRBJ2-7	NA	CASSAGGHEQYF	TGTGCCAGCAGTGCTGGGGGCCACGAGCAGTACTTC
TRBV4-3	many	TRBJ2-3	TRBD2	CASSQGTSGSWTDTQYF	TGCGCCAGCAGCCAGGGGACTAGCGGGAGCTGGACAGATACGCAGTATTTT
TRBV5-1	many	TRBJ1-2	TRBD1	CASSLGGQDYGYTF	TGCGCCAGCAGCTTGGGTGGACAGGACTATGGCTACACCTTC
TRBV12-5	many	TRBJ2-7	NA	CASGLELAESYEQYF	TGTGCTAGTGGTTTGGAGTTGGCGGAGTCCTACGAGCAGTACTTC
TRBV5-1	many	TRBJ1-4	TRBD1	CASRTGQGAPHEKLFF	TGCGCCAGCAGGACTGGACAGGGGGCGCCCCATGAAAAACTGTTTTTT
TRBV12-3/TRBV12-4	many	TRBJ1-1	NA	CASSRTSPSTEAFF	TGTGCCAGCAGCCGTACCTCACCGTCCACTGAAGCTTTCTTT
TRBV5-1	many	TRBJ2-2	TRBD2	CASSWGLASGELFF	TGCGCCAGCAGCTGGGGACTAGCGTCCGGGGAGCTGTTTTTT
TRBV7-9	many	TRBJ1-1	TRBD1	CASSFSPGQGPEAFF	TGTGCCAGCAGCTTCTCTCCGGGACAGGGGCCTGAAGCTTTCTTT
TRBV7-9	many	TRBJ1-1	TRBD1	CASSSTGAVNTEAFF	TGTGCCAGCAGCTCGACAGGGGCGGTGAACACTGAAGCTTTCTTT
TRBV7-2	NA	TRBJ2-2	TRBD2	CASSFSAGGTGELFF	TGTGCCAGCAGCTTTTCCGCGGGAGGAACCGGGGAGCTGTTTTTT
TRBV12-3/TRBV12-4	many	TRBJ2-5	NA	CASSSSGETQYF	TGTGCCAGCAGCTCTAGTGGGGAGACCCAGTACTTC
TRBV3-1	few	TRBJ2-3	NA	CASSAPNGDTQYF	TGTGCCAGCAGCGCACCAAATGGAGATACGCAGTATTTT
TRBV12-3/TRBV12-4	many	TRBJ2-5	NA	CASTLLGDRRRTTQYF	TGTGCCAGCACTCTACTTGGCGACCGCCGACGAACGACCCAGTACTTC
TRBV5-1	many	TRBJ2-7	TRBD2	CASSLGTSGYEQYF	TGCGCCAGCAGCTTGGGGACTAGCGGGTACGAGCAGTACTTC
TRBV15	NA	TRBJ2-7	NA	CATSRDRYEQYF	TGTGCCACCAGCAGAGACCGCTACGAGCAGTACTTC
TRBV12-3/TRBV12-4	many	TRBJ2-3	NA	CASRSGTDTQYF	TGTGCCAGTAGGTCGGGCACAGATACGCAGTATTTT
TRBV6-2/TRBV6-3	many	TRBJ2-5	TRBD1	CASSPRTGEETQYF	TGTGCCAGCAGTCCGCGGACAGGGGAAGAGACCCAGTACTTC
TRBV5-1	many	TRBJ2-5	TRBD2	CASSSGRAGSETQYF	TGCGCCAGCAGCTCCGGGAGGGCCGGCTCCGAGACCCAGTACTTC
TRBV29-1	many	TRBJ2-7	NA	CSVEQGGSYEQYF	TGCAGCGTTGAACAGGGTGGCTCCTACGAGCAGTACTTC
TRBV6-5	many	TRBJ2-4	NA	CASSRKDGAKNIQYF	TGTGCCAGCAGTAGGAAGGATGGGGCCAAAAACATTCAGTACTTC
TRBV5-1	many	TRBJ2-1	NA	CASRGGLNTYNEQFF	TGCGCCAGCAGGGGGGGACTGAACACCTACAATGAGCAGTTCTTC
TRBV15	NA	TRBJ1-5	NA	CATSRAGVGPQHF	TGTGCCACCAGCAGAGCAGGGGTGGGGCCCCAGCATTTT
TRBV6-5	many	TRBJ1-5	NA	CASSYEAGRQPQHF	TGTGCCAGCAGTTACGAGGCAGGGCGCCAGCCCCAGCATTTT
TRBV6-2/TRBV6-3	many	TRBJ1-1	NA	CASSYGTLSFEAFF	TGTGCCAGCAGCTACGGGACACTCTCTTTTGAAGCTTTCTTT